The 15 T cell receptor beta chains below all came from one sample that was sequenced in a study of blood T cells in healthy people across ages. Combining a sample-barcoded 5' primer with a J-beta primer mix, a second PCR ran for about 6 to 11 cycles. TCRdb processed the 5' RACE reads anew with MiXCR; each CDR3 protein has one entry. The repertoire includes fewer than 1,200,000 distinct CDR3 sequences, approximately 26% of them detected once, and about 0.72% sits in the top ten. These data are also associated with another study on T cells of mothers and their children.

The specimen was blood. Every receptor here comes from a girl aged 2-10 years in good health.

The table lists this clonotype with a few counts. The V and J genes are TRBV9 and TRBJ1-4, with D possibly matching TRBD1 (6 bases). V was trimmed by 3 bases and J by 0 bases, leaving 9 bases between them. The CDR3 is 15 residues long. In germline, CDR1 is SGDLS, CDR2 YYNGEE. CDR3: CASSAKGATNEKLFF. In DNA, the CDR3 is TGTGCCAGCAGCGCGAAGGGGGCAACTAATGAAAAACTGTTTTTT.

DNA for the CDR3: TGTGCCAGCAGCGAAGGACTAGCTGGTGAGCAGTTCTTC. Its protein is CASSEGLAGEQFF. This chain links TRBV9 with TRBJ2-1, with 8 bases matching TRBD2. The V gene's germline CDR1 is SGDLS and CDR2 YYNGEE. There are 13 residues in the CDR3. The V segment lost 3 bases and the J segment 9 bases; nucleotides outside the gene matches: 5.

The chain is built from TRBV6-2 or TRBV6-3 and TRBJ1-4, with 7 bases aligning to TRBD1. The CDR3 totals 15 residues. Germline V gene lookup returns CDR1 MNHEY and CDR2 SVGEGT. J gave up 5 bases and V 4 bases, and 7 bases lay outside the gene matches. The CDR3 bases are TGTGCCAGCAGTTTCGGGACAGCTGAGAATGAAAAACTGTTTTTT. Its protein product is CASSFGTAENEKLFF.

This clonotype has just a few counts. The V gene is TRBV20-1, the J gene TRBJ2-5; possibly TRBD1 for D (6 bases). Trimming removed 3 bases from V and 2 bases from J, with 13 bases in between. In germline, CDR1 is DFQATT, CDR2 SNEGSKA (reference sequence). The CDR3 spans 14 residues. The CDR3, as DNA: TGCAGTGCTAGGAAGGGGGATCGGCAAGAGACCCAGTACTTC. It is translated as CSARKGDRQETQYF.

This clonotype was seen a handful of times. This sequence joins TRBV20-1 and TRBJ2-5; 9 nucleotides align to TRBD2. Germline CDR1 DFQATT, CDR2 SNEGSKA (reference sequence). Trimming at V came to 3 bases and at J to 4 bases, leaving 6 bases not matched to a gene. The CDR3 has 14 residues. The CDR3 region has the DNA TGCAGTGCTAGCGGCGGGGGGGCCCCAGAGACCCAGTACTTC. It specifies CSASGGGAPETQYF.

This rearrangement joins TRBV4-1 to TRBJ2-3; D not certain. This CDR3 has 16 amino acids. Germline-derived CDR1 and CDR2 are MGHRA and YSYEKL. Deletions cut 3 bases from V and 8 bases from J, with 21 bases between. CDR3 amino acids: CASSQPDRGYPATQYF. In DNA form, the CDR3 reads TGCGCCAGCAGCCAGCCGGACCGCGGATACCCAGCTACGCAGTATTTT.

The chain is built from TRBV4-2 and TRBJ1-2; D remains ambiguous. Germline V CDR1 and CDR2: LGHNA, YNFKEQ. The CDR3 length is 15 residues. V lost 8 bases and J lost 5, with 21 bases in between. The CDR3 nucleotides are TGTGCCAGCGAACCAAGAAACAGTCGGGTATATGGCTACACCTTC. Translation: CASEPRNSRVYGYTF.

The J gene is TRBJ2-3, the V gene TRBV12-3 or TRBV12-4, with D hard to call. Trimming removed 10 bases from V and 0 bases from J, with 17 bases in between. This CDR3 is built from 15 residues. The CDR3 region is CATAPGLASTDTQYF. DNA of the CDR3: TGTGCCACCGCGCCTGGCCTGGCTAGCACAGATACGCAGTATTTT.

The V and J genes are TRBV29-1 and TRBJ1-1; 8 positions match TRBD1. This CDR3 is built from 13 residues. Germline assignment: CDR1 SQVTM and CDR2 ANQGSEA. Trimming at V came to 7 bases and at J to 7 bases, leaving 11 bases not matched to a gene. The CDR3: CSAGGQGSDEAFF. The CDR3 nucleotides read TGCAGCGCTGGCGGACAGGGAAGTGATGAAGCTTTCTTT.

This clonotype showed up just a few times. This rearrangement joins TRBV5-6 to TRBJ2-3; D is perhaps TRBD2 (5 bases). The germline V gene encodes CDR1 SGHDT and CDR2 YYEEEE. This CDR3 contains 16 residues. V was clipped by 4 bases and J by 6 bases, with 21 bases between them. The CDR3 sequence: CASSGPGITQVDTQYF. As DNA, the CDR3 is TGTGCCAGCAGCGGACCCGGGATCACCCAGGTGGATACGCAGTATTTT.

This clonotype was recorded only once. The J gene is TRBJ2-7, the V gene TRBV29-1; unclear D gene. This CDR3 has 17 amino acids. The germline V gene encodes CDR1 SQVTM and CDR2 ANQGSEA. V was cut by 1 base and J by 2 bases, with 21 bases left in between. The CDR3 DNA reads as TGCAGCGTTGAAGGTGGATTTTCTGCAGGTAACCCCTACGAGCAGTACTTC. Translation: CSVEGGFSAGNPYEQYF.

This clonotype showed up just once. The chain recombines TRBV12-5 with TRBJ2-7; 13 bases align to TRBD2. V gave up 3 bases and J gave up 5 bases; unmatched junction bases: 7. The CDR3 is 16 amino acids. Germline V gene sequence: CDR1 LGHNT, CDR2 FRNRAP. CDR3 sequence (DNA): TGTGCTAGTGGTTTCCCGACTAGCGGGAGGTCCCACGAGCAGTACTTC. Its translation is CASGFPTSGRSHEQYF.

This clonotype showed up just a few times. The chain carries TRBV7-2 and TRBJ2-7, with D perhaps TRBD1 (5 bases). This CDR3 spans 13 amino acids. V lost 9 bases and J lost 0, with 12 bases in between. CDR1 and CDR2 from the germline V gene are SGHTA and FQGNSA. The CDR3 here is CASMTEGSYEQYF. The DNA of the CDR3 is TGTGCCAGTATGACAGAAGGCTCCTACGAGCAGTACTTC.

The chain recombines TRBV7-3 with TRBJ2-5, with D perhaps TRBD1 or TRBD2 (5 bases each). The J call could be wrong; TRBJ2-7 is a better fit for the DNA end. Germline V gene data show CDR1 as SGHTA and CDR2 as FQGTGA. This CDR3 has 14 residues. CDR3 protein: CASRGDEGSYEQYF. The DNA of the CDR3 is TGTGCCAGCAGGGGGGATGAGGGCTCCTACGAGCAGTACTTC.

This clonotype was counted only a few times. This chain uses TRBV2 with TRBJ2-7; perhaps TRBD1 as D (5 bases). The CDR3 totals 15 residues. Germline CDR1 and CDR2: SNHLY and FYNNEI. V was pared by 4 bases and J by 5 bases, with 18 bases between. CDR3 sequence (DNA): TGTGCCAGCAGTGGGGGCAGGGTCCTATTCCACGAGCAGTACTTC. Its protein is CASSGGRVLFHEQYF.